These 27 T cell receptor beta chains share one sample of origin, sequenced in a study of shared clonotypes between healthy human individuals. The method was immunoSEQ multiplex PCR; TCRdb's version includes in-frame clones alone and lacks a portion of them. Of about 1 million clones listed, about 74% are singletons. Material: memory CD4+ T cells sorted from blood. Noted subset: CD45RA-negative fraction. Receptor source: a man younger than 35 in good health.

The CDR3 region has the DNA TGTGCCAGCTCAACCCGGGAAGGGAAGATCGGGGAGCTGTTTTTT. Residues: CASSTREGKIGELFF. This chain uses TRBV18 with TRBJ2-2; tentatively, D is TRBD2 (5 bases). The germline CDR1 and CDR2 sequences are KGHSH and LQKENI. V was cut by 5 bases and J by 7 bases, with 17 bases left in between. The CDR3 length is 15 residues.

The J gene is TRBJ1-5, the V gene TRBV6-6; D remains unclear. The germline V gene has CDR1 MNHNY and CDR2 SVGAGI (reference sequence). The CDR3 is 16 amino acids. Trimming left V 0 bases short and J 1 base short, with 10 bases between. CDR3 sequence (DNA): TGTGCCAGCAGTTACTCGACGGGAAGGAGCAATCAGCCCCAGCATTTT. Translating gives CASSYSTGRSNQPQHF.

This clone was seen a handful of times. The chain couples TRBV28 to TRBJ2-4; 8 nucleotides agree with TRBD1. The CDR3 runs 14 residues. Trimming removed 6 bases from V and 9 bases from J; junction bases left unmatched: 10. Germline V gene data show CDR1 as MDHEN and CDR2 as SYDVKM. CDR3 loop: CASSPPGTGVIQYF. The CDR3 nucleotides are TGTGCCAGCAGCCCCCCAGGGACAGGAGTCATTCAGTACTTC.

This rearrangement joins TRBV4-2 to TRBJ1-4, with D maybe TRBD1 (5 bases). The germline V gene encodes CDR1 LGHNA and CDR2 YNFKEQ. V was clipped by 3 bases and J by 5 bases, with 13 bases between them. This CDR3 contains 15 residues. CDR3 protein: CASSQGGTQNEKLFF. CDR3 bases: TGTGCCAGCAGCCAGGGAGGGACCCAAAATGAAAAACTGTTTTTT.

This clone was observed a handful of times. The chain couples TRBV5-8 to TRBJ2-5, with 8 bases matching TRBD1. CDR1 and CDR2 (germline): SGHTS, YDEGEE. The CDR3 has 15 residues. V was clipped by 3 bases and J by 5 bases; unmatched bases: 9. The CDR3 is CASSSGTRTGETQYF. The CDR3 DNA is TGTGCCAGCAGCTCGGGGACCCGGACAGGGGAGACCCAGTACTTC.

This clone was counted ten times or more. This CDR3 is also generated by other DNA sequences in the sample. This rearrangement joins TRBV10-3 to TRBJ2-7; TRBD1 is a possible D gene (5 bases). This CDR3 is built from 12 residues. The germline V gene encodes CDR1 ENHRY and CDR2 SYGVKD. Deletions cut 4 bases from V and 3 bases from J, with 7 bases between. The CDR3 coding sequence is TGTGCCATCAGTGGGACAAACTACGAGCAGTACTTC. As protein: CAISGTNYEQYF.

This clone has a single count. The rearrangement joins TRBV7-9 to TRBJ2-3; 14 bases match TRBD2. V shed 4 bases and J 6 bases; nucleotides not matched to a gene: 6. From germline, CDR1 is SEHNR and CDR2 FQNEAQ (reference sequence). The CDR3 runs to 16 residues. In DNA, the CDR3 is TGTGCCAGCAGCTGGGGACTAGCGGGGGCTGGGGATACGCAGTATTTT. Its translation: CASSWGLAGAGDTQYF. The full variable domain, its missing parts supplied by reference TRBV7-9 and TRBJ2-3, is DTGVSQNPRHKITKRGQNVTFRCDPISEHNRLYWYRQTLGQGPEFLTYFQNEAQLEKSRLLSDRFSAERPKGSFSTLEIQRTEQGDSAMYLCASSWGLAGAGDTQYFGPGTRLTVL.

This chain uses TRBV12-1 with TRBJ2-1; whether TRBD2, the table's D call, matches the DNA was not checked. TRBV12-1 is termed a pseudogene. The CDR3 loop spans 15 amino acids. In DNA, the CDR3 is TGTGCCAGCAGCTTTTGCGGGAGGGCCGAGAATGAGCAGTTCTTC. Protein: CASSFCGRAENEQFF.

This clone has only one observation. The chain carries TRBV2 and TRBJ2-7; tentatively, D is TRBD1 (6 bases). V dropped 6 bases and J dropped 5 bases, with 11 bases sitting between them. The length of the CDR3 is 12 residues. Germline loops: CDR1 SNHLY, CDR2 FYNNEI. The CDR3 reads CASRGGFHEQYF. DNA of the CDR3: TGTGCCAGCAGAGGGGGATTCCACGAGCAGTACTTC.

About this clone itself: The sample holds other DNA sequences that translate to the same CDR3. CDR3 sequence (DNA): TGTGCCAGTAGTACAGGAGGGAGGACTGAAGCTTTCTTT. It specifies CASSTGGRTEAFF. The chain couples TRBV19 to TRBJ1-1; D gene unclear. The V end was cut by 4 bases, the J end by 5 bases, with 11 bases between. CDR1 is LNHDA and CDR2 is SQIVND in the germline V gene (reference sequence). The CDR3 totals 13 residues.

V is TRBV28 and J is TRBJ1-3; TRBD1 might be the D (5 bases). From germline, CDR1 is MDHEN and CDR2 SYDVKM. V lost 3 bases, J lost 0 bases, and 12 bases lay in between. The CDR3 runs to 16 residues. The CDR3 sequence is CASSLGGLSSGNTIYF. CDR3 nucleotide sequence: TGTGCCAGCAGTTTGGGGGGGTTGAGCTCTGGAAACACCATATATTTT.

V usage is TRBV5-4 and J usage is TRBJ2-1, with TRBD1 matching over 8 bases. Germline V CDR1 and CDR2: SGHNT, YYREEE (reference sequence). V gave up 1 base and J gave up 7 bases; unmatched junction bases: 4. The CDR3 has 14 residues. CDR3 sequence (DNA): TGTGCCAGCAGCTTGAAGGACAGGGTGAATGAGCAGTTCTTC. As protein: CASSLKDRVNEQFF.

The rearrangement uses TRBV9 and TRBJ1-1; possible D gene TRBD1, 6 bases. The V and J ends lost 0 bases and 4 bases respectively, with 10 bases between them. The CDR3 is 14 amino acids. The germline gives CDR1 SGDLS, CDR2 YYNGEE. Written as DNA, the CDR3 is TGTGCCAGCAGCGTAGGGGTCAGGGGCACTGAAGCTTTCTTT. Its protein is CASSVGVRGTEAFF.

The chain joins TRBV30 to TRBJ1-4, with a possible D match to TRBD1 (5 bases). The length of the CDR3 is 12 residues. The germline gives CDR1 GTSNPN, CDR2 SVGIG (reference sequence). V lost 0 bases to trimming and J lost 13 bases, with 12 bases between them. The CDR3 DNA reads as TGTGCCTGGAGTGTAGGAGGGGAGAGACTGTTTTTT. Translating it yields CAWSVGGERLFF.

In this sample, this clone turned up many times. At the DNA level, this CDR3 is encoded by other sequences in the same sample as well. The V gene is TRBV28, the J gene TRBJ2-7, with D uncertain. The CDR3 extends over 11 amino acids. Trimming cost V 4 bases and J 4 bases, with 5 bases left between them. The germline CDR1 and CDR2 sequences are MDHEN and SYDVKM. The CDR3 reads CASSSRYEQYF. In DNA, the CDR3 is TGTGCCAGCAGTTCACGATACGAGCAGTACTTC.

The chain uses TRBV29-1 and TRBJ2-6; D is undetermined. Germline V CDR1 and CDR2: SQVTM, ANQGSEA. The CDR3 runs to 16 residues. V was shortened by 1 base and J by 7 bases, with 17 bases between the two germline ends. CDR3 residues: CSVEGGGVYGANVLTF. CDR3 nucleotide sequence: TGCAGCGTTGAAGGCGGTGGGGTTTATGGAGCCAACGTCCTGACTTTC.

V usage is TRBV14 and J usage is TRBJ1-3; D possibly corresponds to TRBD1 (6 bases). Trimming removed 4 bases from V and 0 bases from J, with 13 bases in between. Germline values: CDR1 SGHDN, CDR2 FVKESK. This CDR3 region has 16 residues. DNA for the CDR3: TGTGCCAGCAGCCGCCAAGACAGGAGCTCTGGAAACACCATATATTTT. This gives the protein CASSRQDRSSGNTIYF.

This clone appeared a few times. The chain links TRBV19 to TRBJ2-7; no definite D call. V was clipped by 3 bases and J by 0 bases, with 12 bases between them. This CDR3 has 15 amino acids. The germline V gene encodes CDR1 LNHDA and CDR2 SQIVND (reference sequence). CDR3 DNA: TGTGCCAGTAGTATTTCTTGGGCGAGCTCCTACGAGCAGTACTTC. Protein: CASSISWASSYEQYF.

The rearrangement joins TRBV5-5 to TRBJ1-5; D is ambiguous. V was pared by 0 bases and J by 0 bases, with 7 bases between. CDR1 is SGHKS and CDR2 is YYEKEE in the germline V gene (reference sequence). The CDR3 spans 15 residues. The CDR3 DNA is TGTGCCAGCAGCTTGGACTCCCTTAGCAATCAGCCCCAGCATTTT. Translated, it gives CASSLDSLSNQPQHF.

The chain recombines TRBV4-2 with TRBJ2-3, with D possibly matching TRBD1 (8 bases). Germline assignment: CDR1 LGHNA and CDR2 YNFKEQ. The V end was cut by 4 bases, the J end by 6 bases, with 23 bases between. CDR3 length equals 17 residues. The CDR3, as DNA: TGTGCCAGCAGCCCCCGTCCCTACAGGGGGGGAGCGGATACGCAGTATTTT. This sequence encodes CASSPRPYRGGADTQYF.

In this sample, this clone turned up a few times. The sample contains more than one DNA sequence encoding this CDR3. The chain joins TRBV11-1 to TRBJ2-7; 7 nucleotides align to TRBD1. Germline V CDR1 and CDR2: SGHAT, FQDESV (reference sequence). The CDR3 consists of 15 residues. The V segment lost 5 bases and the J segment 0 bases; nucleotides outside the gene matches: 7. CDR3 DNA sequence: TGTGCCAGCAGCCCCGGGACAGCGATCTCCTACGAGCAGTACTTC. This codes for CASSPGTAISYEQYF.

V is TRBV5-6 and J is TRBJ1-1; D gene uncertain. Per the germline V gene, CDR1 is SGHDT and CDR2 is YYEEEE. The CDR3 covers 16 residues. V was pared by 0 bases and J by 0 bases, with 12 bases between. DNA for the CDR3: TGTGCCAGCAGCTTGGAGAAGCGGCGCTTGAACACTGAAGCTTTCTTT. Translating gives CASSLEKRRLNTEAFF.

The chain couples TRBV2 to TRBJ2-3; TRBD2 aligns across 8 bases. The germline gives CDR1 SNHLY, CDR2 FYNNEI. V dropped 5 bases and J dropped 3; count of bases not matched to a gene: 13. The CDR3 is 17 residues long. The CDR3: CASSPRAPGGATDTQYF. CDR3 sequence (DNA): TGTGCCAGCAGTCCACGGGCCCCCGGGGGGGCGACAGATACGCAGTATTTT.

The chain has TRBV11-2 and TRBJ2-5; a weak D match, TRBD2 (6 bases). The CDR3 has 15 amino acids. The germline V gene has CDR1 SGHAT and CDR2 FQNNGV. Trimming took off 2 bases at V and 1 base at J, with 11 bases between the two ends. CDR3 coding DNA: TGTGCCAGCAGCTTAATTGGCGGGGTCCAAGAGACCCAGTACTTC. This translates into CASSLIGGVQETQYF.

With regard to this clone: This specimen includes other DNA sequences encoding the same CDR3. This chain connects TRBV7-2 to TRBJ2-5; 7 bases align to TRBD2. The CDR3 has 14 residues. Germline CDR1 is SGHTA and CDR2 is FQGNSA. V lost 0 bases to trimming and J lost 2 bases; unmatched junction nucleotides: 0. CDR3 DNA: TGTGCCAGCAGCTTAGCCGGGGGGCAAGAGACCCAGTACTTC. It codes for CASSLAGGQETQYF.

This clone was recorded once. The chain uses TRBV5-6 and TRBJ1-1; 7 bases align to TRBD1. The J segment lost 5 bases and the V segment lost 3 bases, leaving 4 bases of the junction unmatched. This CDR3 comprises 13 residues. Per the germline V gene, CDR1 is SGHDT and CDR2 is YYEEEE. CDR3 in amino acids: CASSSTGETEAFF. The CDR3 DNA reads TGTGCCAGCAGCTCCACAGGGGAAACTGAAGCTTTCTTT.

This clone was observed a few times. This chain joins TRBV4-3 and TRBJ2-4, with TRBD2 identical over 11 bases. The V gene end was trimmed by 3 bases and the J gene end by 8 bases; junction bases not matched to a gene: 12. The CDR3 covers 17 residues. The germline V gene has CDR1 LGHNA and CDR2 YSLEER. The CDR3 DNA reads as TGCGCCAGCAGCCAGGGTAGCGGGAGGGCCGAGGGGGACATTCAGTACTTC. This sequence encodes CASSQGSGRAEGDIQYF.